The 24 T cell receptor beta chains reported below all come from one sample, sequenced in a study of blood T cell repertoires in COVID-19. TCRdb keeps only in-frame clones here, not all; method: immunoSEQ multiplex PCR. This table holds more than 250,000 clones, about 87% found once. The sample taken for sequencing was peripheral blood. Receptor source: a woman in her 50s with COVID-19, enrolled during active disease.

This clone was counted only a few times. CDR3 DNA: TGTGCCAGCAGCTTAGCCGGGATCAACACCGGGGAGCTGTTTTTT. It codes for CASSLAGINTGELFF. The chain joins TRBV11-3 to TRBJ2-2, with D possibly matching TRBD2 (5 bases). There are 15 residues in the CDR3. Germline-derived CDR1 and CDR2 are SGHNT and YENEEA. The germline V and J ends were trimmed by 1 base and 2 bases, with 8 bases remaining between them.

The chain couples TRBV5-5 to TRBJ2-1; 12 nucleotides line up with TRBD2. V lost 4 bases, J lost 4 bases, and 6 bases stayed unmatched. The CDR3 is 16 residues long. The germline CDR1 and CDR2 sequences are SGHKS and YYEKEE (reference sequence). The CDR3 DNA reads as TGTGCCAGCAGCGTACTAGCGGGGGGCCCTTACAATGAGCAGTTCTTC. Its translation: CASSVLAGGPYNEQFF.

The V call is TRBV27, the J call TRBJ1-1; TRBD1 is a possible D gene (6 bases). CDR1 and CDR2 (germline): MNHEY, SMNVEV (reference sequence). The V end lost 5 bases, the J end lost 0 bases, and 16 bases lay between the germline ends. The CDR3 runs 16 residues. CDR3 residues: CASSTRRGSMNTEAFF. For the CDR3, the DNA is TGTGCCAGCAGTACCCGCAGGGGTTCCATGAACACTGAAGCTTTCTTT.

The chain employs TRBV27 and TRBJ1-1; 11 bases match TRBD1. Unmatched junction bases numbered 1, after V lost 3 bases and J lost 4 bases. Per the germline V gene, CDR1 is MNHEY and CDR2 is SMNVEV (reference sequence). The CDR3 consists of 14 residues. The CDR3 sequence: CASSFGTGGTEAFF. CDR3 coding DNA: TGTGCCAGCAGTTTCGGGACAGGGGGCACTGAAGCTTTCTTT.

CDR3 nucleotide sequence: TGTGCCAGCAGCGTAGCTGGCGGGAGGGCAGGAGATACGCAGTATTTT. Its translation: CASSVAGGRAGDTQYF. This chain connects TRBV9 to TRBJ2-3, with 9 bases lining up with TRBD2. V gave up 0 bases and J gave up 5 bases; unmatched junction bases: 7. The germline CDR1 and CDR2 sequences are SGDLS and YYNGEE. This CDR3 is built from 16 residues. Full variable domain (rest looked up from reference TRBV9 and TRBJ2-3): DSGVTQTPKHLITATGQRVTLRCSPRSGDLSVYWYQQSLDQGLQFLIQYYNGEERAKGNILERFSAQQFPDLHSELNLSSLELGDSALYFCASSVAGGRAGDTQYFGPGTRLTVL.

This clone has more than one count but fewer than ten. The chain couples TRBV9 to TRBJ2-7, with TRBD2 matching over 11 bases. This CDR3 is built from 16 residues. V lost 0 bases, J lost 4 bases, and 6 bases stayed unmatched. CDR1 is SGDLS, CDR2 YYNGEE, per germline. CDR3 in amino acids: CASSVDVSGRAYEQYF. The CDR3 region has the DNA TGTGCCAGCAGCGTAGACGTTAGCGGGAGGGCTTACGAGCAGTACTTC.

In its sample, this clone was seen a few times. This sequence joins TRBV9 and TRBJ2-7; maybe TRBD2 (6 bases). CDR3 length equals 14 residues. Germline CDR1 is SGDLS and CDR2 is YYNGEE. The V and J ends lost 1 base and 0 bases respectively, with 8 bases between them. The CDR3: CASSVLANSYEQYF. CDR3 bases: TGTGCCAGCAGCGTACTAGCGAACTCCTACGAGCAGTACTTC. Supplemented by reference TRBV9 and TRBJ2-7, the full variable domain reads DSGVTQTPKHLITATGQRVTLRCSPRSGDLSVYWYQQSLDQGLQFLIQYYNGEERAKGNILERFSAQQFPDLHSELNLSSLELGDSALYFCASSVLANSYEQYFGPGTRLTVT.

The V gene is TRBV6-5, the J gene TRBJ2-4; a possible D gene is TRBD2 (7 bases). This CDR3 region has 13 residues. The V and J ends lost 7 bases and 8 bases respectively, with 15 bases between them. Germline CDR1 is MNHEY and CDR2 is SVGAGI. The CDR3 spells CASTARGGYIQYF. CDR3 nucleotide sequence: TGTGCCAGCACAGCAAGGGGGGGATACATTCAGTACTTC.

The chain recombines TRBV7-9 with TRBJ1-5; no reliable D call. Trimming took off 4 bases at V and 5 bases at J, with 6 bases between the two ends. The CDR3 runs to 12 residues. Per germline, CDR1 SEHNR and CDR2 FQNEAQ (reference sequence). Here the CDR3 reads CASSSGDQPQHF. CDR3 nucleotides: TGTGCCAGCAGCTCCGGAGATCAGCCCCAGCATTTT. Drawing the rest from reference TRBV7-9 and TRBJ1-5, the complete variable domain is DTGVSQNPRHKITKRGQNVTFRCDPISEHNRLYWYRQTLGQGPEFLTYFQNEAQLEKSRLLSDRFSAERPKGSFSTLEIQRTEQGDSAMYLCASSSGDQPQHFGDGTRLSIL.

This chain links TRBV6-6 with TRBJ2-3; no clear D gene. Germline assignment: CDR1 MNHNY and CDR2 SVGAGI (reference sequence). V dropped 4 bases and J dropped 0 bases, with 2 bases sitting between them. The CDR3 is 12 amino acids. This chain's CDR3 is CASSSSTDTQYF. DNA for the CDR3: TGTGCCAGCAGTTCAAGCACAGATACGCAGTATTTT.

The chain has TRBV6-1 and TRBJ2-1; 8 bases are shared with TRBD2. Per the germline V gene, CDR1 is MNHNS and CDR2 is SASEGT. The CDR3 consists of 15 residues. Trimming removed 0 bases from V and 5 bases from J; junction bases left unmatched: 3. CDR3 nucleotides: TGTGCCAGCAGTGAAGCACGACTAGCGAACAATGAGCAGTTCTTC. It encodes CASSEARLANNEQFF.

This rearrangement joins TRBV13 to TRBJ2-7; D may be TRBD1 (6 bases). This CDR3 is built from 14 residues. Trimming cost V 4 bases and J 3 bases, with 13 bases left between them. Germline V CDR1 and CDR2: PRHDT, FYEKMQ (reference sequence). CDR3 DNA sequence: TGTGCCAGCAGCTCCGGGACATTAGACTACGAGCAGTACTTC. As protein: CASSSGTLDYEQYF.

V and J are TRBV7-9 and TRBJ1-4; D is unclear. The CDR3 has 13 amino acids. Germline CDR1 SEHNR, CDR2 FQNEAQ (reference sequence). The V end was cut by 5 bases, the J end by 9 bases, with 13 bases between. CDR3 protein: CASSPLAEQKLFF. CDR3 DNA: TGTGCCAGCAGCCCCCTCGCGGAACAAAAACTGTTTTTT.

A note on this clone: Other DNA sequences in the sample encode the same CDR3. The rearrangement joins TRBV2 to TRBJ1-6; 10 nucleotides match TRBD1. Germline values: CDR1 SNHLY, CDR2 FYNNEI. The CDR3 runs to 14 residues. J gave up 7 bases and V 6 bases, and 3 bases lay outside the gene matches. CDR3 sequence reads: CASSRQGANSPLHF. CDR3 DNA: TGTGCCAGCAGCCGACAGGGGGCGAATTCACCCCTCCACTTT.

The chain employs TRBV6-2 or TRBV6-3 and TRBJ2-7; 9 bases agree with TRBD2. With V trimmed by 4 bases and J by 5 bases, 12 bases remained unmatched. Germline V CDR1 and CDR2: MNHEY, SVGEGT. The CDR3 has 16 amino acids. For the CDR3, the DNA is TGTGCCAGCAGTTCTCCCCATTTAGCGGGAGCAGACGAGCAGTACTTC. Its protein is CASSSPHLAGADEQYF.

The V call is TRBV6-6, the J call TRBJ1-1, with D possibly matching TRBD1 (6 bases). The CDR3 runs to 13 residues. Germline V gene data show CDR1 as MNHNY and CDR2 as SVGAGI (reference sequence). Trimming removed 6 bases at V and 2 bases at J, with 10 bases between. The CDR3 reads CASSGQINTEAFF. For the CDR3, the DNA is TGTGCCAGCAGCGGACAGATAAACACTGAAGCTTTCTTT.

The V gene is TRBV12-3 or TRBV12-4, the J gene TRBJ1-4, with D hard to call. The CDR3 spans 13 residues. Trimming shortened V by 5 bases and J by 7 bases, and 11 bases separated the two germline ends. The CDR3 sequence is CASSGTTGEKLFF. The DNA of the CDR3 is TGTGCCAGCAGTGGAACGACGGGTGAAAAACTGTTTTTT.

A single count supports this clone. The chain links TRBV10-2 to TRBJ2-7, with 7 bases fitting TRBD1. J lost 2 bases, V lost 6 bases, and 10 bases had no gene match. This CDR3 contains 15 residues. Looked up from germline, CDR1 is WSHSY and CDR2 is SAAADI. In DNA form, the CDR3 reads TGCGCCAGCAGGGGGATGACCGGGACAGCCTACGAGCAGTACTTC. Translating gives CASRGMTGTAYEQYF.

V gene TRBV5-1 combines with J gene TRBJ2-2, with 7 bases aligning to TRBD1. Germline V lookup: CDR1 SGHRS, CDR2 YFSETQ. The CDR3 is 18 amino acids. The V gene end was trimmed by 5 bases and the J gene end by 0 bases; junction bases not matched to a gene: 13. Here the CDR3 DNA reads TGCGCCAGCAGTTTCCAACCCCAGGGACAGACGAACACCGGGGAGCTGTTTTTT. It is translated as CASSFQPQGQTNTGELFF.

This chain joins TRBV2 and TRBJ2-2, with 9 bases aligning to TRBD2. Per germline, CDR1 SNHLY and CDR2 FYNNEI. CDR3 length equals 15 residues. The junction had 8 bases not matched to a gene; V was cut back by 6 bases and J by 6 bases. DNA for the CDR3: TGTGCCAGCAGGGGACTAGCAAATAAGGCCGGGGAGCTGTTTTTT. Translated: CASRGLANKAGELFF. Using reference TRBV2 and TRBJ2-2 for the parts outside the CDR3, the full variable domain is EPEVTQTPSHQVTQMGQEVILRCVPISNHLYFYWYRQILGQKVEFLVSFYNNEISEKSEIFDDQFSVERPDGSNFTLKIRSTKLEDSAMYFCASRGLANKAGELFFGEGSRLTVL.

The rearrangement links TRBV3-1 (or the pseudogene TRBV3-2) to TRBJ1-5; 9 positions match TRBD1. The V gene end was trimmed by 3 bases and the J gene end by 4 bases; junction bases not matched to a gene: 4. The V gene's germline CDR1 is LGHDT and CDR2 YNNKEL (reference sequence). There are 15 residues in the CDR3. As DNA, the CDR3 is TGTGCCAGCAGCCAGGCGGACAGGGGTAATCAGCCCCAGCATTTT. This sequence encodes CASSQADRGNQPQHF.

Here the CDR3 reads CASSLGQSTDTQYF. CDR3 DNA sequence: TGCGCCAGCAGCTTGGGACAGTCCACAGATACGCAGTATTTT. This chain connects TRBV5-1 to TRBJ2-3; maybe TRBD1 (5 bases). The CDR3 length is 14 residues. Germline CDR1 SGHRS, CDR2 YFSETQ. Trimming stripped 0 bases from V and 2 bases from J, with 7 bases between.

Turning to this clone: Other nucleotide sequences in the sample specify the same CDR3. This chain uses TRBV7-2 with TRBJ2-5; D ambiguous. Germline values: CDR1 SGHTA, CDR2 FQGNSA. CDR3 length: 13 amino acids. The V end lost 2 bases, the J end lost 4 bases, and 8 bases lay between the germline ends. The CDR3 protein is CASSLSLGETQYF. CDR3 nucleotide sequence: TGTGCCAGCAGCTTAAGCCTCGGAGAGACCCAGTACTTC. The full variable domain, completed using reference TRBV7-2 and TRBJ2-5, is GAGVSQSPSNKVTEKGKDVELRCDPISGHTALYWYRQSLGQGLEFLIYFQGNSAPDKSGLPSDRFSAERTGGSVSTLTIQRTQQEDSAVYLCASSLSLGETQYFGPGTRLLVL.

The rearrangement links TRBV3-1 (or the pseudogene TRBV3-2) to TRBJ1-2; 8 positions agree with TRBD1. The CDR3 length is 15 residues. Germline-derived CDR1 and CDR2 are LGHDT and YNNKEL (reference sequence). J was trimmed by 7 bases and V by 3 bases; bases with no gene match: 10. In DNA, the CDR3 is TGTGCCAGCAGCCACCTCGGGACAGGTTCTTCTGGCTACACCTTC. It translates to CASSHLGTGSSGYTF.